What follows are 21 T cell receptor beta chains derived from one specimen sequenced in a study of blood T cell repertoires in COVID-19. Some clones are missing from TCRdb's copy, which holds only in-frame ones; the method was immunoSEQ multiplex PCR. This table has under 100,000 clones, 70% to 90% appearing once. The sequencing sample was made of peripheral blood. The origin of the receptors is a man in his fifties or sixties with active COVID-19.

The CDR3 is CASSPLNNEQFF. The CDR3 DNA reads as TGTGCCAGCAGCCCACTAAACAATGAGCAGTTCTTC. The rearrangement joins TRBV5-8 to TRBJ2-1; no reliable D call. CDR1 is SGHTS, CDR2 YDEGEE, per germline. CDR3 length equals 12 residues. Between the trimmed V and J ends, which lost 4 bases and 5 bases, there was a span of 7 bases.

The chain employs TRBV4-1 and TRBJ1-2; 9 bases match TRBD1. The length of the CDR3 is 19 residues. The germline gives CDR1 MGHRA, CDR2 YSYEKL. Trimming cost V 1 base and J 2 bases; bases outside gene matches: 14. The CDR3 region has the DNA TGCGCCAGCAGCCAAGGTGGAGGCCGGGGACAGGGCCGAAACTATGGCTACACCTTC. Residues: CASSQGGGRGQGRNYGYTF.

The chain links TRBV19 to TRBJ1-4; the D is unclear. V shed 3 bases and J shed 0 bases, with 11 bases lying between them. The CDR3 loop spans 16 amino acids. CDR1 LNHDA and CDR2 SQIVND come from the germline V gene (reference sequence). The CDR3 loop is CASSIASRATNEKLFF. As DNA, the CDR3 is TGTGCCAGTAGTATCGCGTCCCGTGCAACTAATGAAAAACTGTTTTTT.

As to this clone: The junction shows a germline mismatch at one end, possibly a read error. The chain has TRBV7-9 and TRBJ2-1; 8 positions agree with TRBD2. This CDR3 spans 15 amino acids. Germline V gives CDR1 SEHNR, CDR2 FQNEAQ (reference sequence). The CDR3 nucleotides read TGTGCCAGCAGCCCAGGACTAGCCTCCCACAATGAGCAGTTCTTC. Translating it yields CASSPGLASHNEQFF.

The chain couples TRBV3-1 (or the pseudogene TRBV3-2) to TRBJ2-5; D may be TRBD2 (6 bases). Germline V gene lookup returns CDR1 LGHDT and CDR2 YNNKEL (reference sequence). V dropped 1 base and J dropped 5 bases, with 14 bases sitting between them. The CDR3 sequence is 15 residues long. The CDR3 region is CASSQGQGGRETQYF. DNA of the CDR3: TGTGCCAGCAGCCAAGGCCAAGGTGGGAGGGAGACCCAGTACTTC.

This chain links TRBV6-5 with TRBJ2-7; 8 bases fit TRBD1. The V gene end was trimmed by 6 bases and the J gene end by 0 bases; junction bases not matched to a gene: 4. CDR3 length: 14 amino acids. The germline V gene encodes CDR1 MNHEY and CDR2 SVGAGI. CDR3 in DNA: TGTGCCAGCAGGGGACAGGTTAGCTCCTACGAGCAGTACTTC. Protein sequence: CASRGQVSSYEQYF.

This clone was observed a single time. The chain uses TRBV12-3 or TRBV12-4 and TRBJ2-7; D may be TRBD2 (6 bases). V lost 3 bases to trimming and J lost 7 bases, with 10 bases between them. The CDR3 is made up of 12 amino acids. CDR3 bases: TGTGCCAGCAGTTTGAGCGGAGGGGAGCAGTACTTC. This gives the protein CASSLSGGEQYF.

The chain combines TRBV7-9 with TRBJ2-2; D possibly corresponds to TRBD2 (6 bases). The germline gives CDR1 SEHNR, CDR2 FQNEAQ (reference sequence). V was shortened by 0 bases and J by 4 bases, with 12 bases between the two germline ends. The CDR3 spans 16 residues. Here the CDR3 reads CASSLAGGPSTGELFF. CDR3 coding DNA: TGTGCCAGCAGCTTAGCGGGGGGACCGTCCACCGGGGAGCTGTTTTTT.

The CDR3 nucleotides read TGTGCCAGCAGGGAAGGTGGACTAGGAAACACCGGGGAGCTGTTTTTT. Its protein product is CASREGGLGNTGELFF. The rearrangement links TRBV25-1 to TRBJ2-2; TRBD2 matches 7 bases. CDR3 length equals 16 residues. V lost 6 bases and J lost 2; bases outside the gene matches: 9. CDR1 is MGHDK and CDR2 is SYGVNS in the germline V gene.

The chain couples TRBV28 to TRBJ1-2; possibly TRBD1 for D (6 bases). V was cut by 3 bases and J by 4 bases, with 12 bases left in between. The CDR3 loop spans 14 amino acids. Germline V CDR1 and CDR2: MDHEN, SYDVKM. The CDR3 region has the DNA TGTGCCAGCAGTTTGGACGGGACAACCTATGGCTACACCTTC. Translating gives CASSLDGTTYGYTF.

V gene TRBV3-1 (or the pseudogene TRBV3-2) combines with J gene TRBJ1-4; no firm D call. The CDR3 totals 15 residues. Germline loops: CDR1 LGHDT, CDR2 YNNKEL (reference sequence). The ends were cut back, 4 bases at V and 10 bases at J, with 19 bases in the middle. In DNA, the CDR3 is TGTGCCAGCAGCCTATTAAGGACGGGATCGGGAAAACTGTTTTTT. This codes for CASSLLRTGSGKLFF.

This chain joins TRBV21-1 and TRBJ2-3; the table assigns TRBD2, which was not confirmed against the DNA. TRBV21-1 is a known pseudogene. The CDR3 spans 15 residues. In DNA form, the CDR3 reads TGTGCCAGCAGCAAAGCTAGCGGACGGGCAGATACGCAGTATTTT. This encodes CASSKASGRADTQYF.

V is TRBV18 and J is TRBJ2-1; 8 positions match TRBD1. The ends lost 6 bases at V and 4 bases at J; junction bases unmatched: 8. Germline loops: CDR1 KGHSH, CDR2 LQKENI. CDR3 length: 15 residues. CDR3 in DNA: TGTGCCAGCTCGCTCGGACAGGGTCCTTACAATGAGCAGTTCTTC. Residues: CASSLGQGPYNEQFF.

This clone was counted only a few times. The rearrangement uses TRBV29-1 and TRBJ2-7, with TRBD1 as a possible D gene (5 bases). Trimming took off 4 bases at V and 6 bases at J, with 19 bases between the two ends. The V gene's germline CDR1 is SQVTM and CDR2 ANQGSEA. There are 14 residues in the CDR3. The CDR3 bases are TGCAGCGTTGCACAGGCGTTTGGGCTCTCCGAGCAGTACTTC. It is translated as CSVAQAFGLSEQYF.

The DNA for the CDR3 is TGTGCCAGCAGACGTCTAGCCCCTAATGAAAAACTGTTTTTT. This encodes CASRRLAPNEKLFF. The V call is TRBV6-5, the J call TRBJ1-4, with D uncertain. The CDR3 consists of 14 residues. Germline CDR1 MNHEY, CDR2 SVGAGI. V shed 6 bases and J shed 3 bases, with 11 bases lying between them.

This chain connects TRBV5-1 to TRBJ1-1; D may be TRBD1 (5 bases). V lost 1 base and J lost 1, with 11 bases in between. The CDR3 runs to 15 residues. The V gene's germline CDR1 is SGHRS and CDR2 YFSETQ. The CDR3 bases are TGCGCCAGCAGCTTGCTTACAGGTTCGAACACTGAAGCTTTCTTT. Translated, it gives CASSLLTGSNTEAFF.

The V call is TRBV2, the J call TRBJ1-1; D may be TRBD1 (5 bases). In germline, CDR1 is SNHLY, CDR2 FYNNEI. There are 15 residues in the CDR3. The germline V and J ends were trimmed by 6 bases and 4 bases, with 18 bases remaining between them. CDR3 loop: CASSGRGKTGTEAFF. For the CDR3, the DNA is TGTGCCAGCAGCGGTCGGGGGAAGACGGGCACTGAAGCTTTCTTT. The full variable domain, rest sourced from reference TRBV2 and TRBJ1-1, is EPEVTQTPSHQVTQMGQEVILRCVPISNHLYFYWYRQILGQKVEFLVSFYNNEISEKSEIFDDQFSVERPDGSNFTLKIRSTKLEDSAMYFCASSGRGKTGTEAFFGQGTRLTVV.

The CDR3 spells CASSEPRDYSYNEQFF. CDR3 bases: TGTGCCAGCAGTGAACCTCGGGACTACTCCTACAATGAGCAGTTCTTC. The genes are TRBV2 and TRBJ2-1, with TRBD2 matching over 7 bases. V shed 2 bases and J 0 bases; nucleotides not matched to a gene: 4. The CDR3 runs to 16 residues. The germline gives CDR1 SNHLY, CDR2 FYNNEI.

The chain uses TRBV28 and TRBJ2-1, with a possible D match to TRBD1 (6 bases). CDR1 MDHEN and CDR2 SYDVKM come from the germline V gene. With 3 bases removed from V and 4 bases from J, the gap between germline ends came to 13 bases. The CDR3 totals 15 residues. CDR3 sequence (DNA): TGTGCCAGCAGTTTGGACAGAGGCCCTTACAATGAGCAGTTCTTC. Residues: CASSLDRGPYNEQFF.

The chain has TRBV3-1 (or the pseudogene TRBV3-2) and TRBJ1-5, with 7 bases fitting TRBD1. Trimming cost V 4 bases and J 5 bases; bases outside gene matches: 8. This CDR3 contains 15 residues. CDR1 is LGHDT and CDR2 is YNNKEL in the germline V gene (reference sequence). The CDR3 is CASSLTTGSHQPQHF. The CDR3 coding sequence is TGTGCCAGCAGCCTCACGACAGGGTCCCATCAGCCCCAGCATTTT.

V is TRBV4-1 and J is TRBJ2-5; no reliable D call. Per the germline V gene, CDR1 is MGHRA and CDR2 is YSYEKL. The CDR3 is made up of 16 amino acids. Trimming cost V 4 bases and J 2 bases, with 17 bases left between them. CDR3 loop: CASSLKSGQFQETQYF. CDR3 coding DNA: TGCGCCAGCAGCCTTAAATCAGGCCAGTTTCAAGAGACCCAGTACTTC.